A single sample is the source of the 20 T cell receptor beta chains below, sequenced in a study of cytomegalovirus exposure and HLA in healthy donors. Sequencing used immunoSEQ multiplex PCR; TCRdb keeps in-frame clones, though not all of them. The sample records 240,000 or so clones, more than 75% being singletons. Sequencing was done on a sample of PBMCs. The origin of the receptors is a woman in her twenties or thirties in good health and CMV-seropositive.

This chain links TRBV5-1 with TRBJ2-1, with 7 bases identical to TRBD1. In germline, CDR1 is SGHRS, CDR2 YFSETQ. This CDR3 contains 15 residues. V gave up 5 bases and J gave up 7 bases; unmatched junction bases: 12. The DNA of the CDR3 is TGCGCCAGCAGGAAAGAAACAGGGGCAGGGAATGAGCAGTTCTTC. It specifies CASRKETGAGNEQFF. The variable domain in full, completed from reference TRBV5-1 and TRBJ2-1, reads KAGVTQTPRYLIKTRGQQVTLSCSPISGHRSVSWYQQTPGQGLQFLFEYFSETQRNKGNFPGRFSGRQFSNSRSEMNVSTLELGDSALYLCASRKETGAGNEQFFGPGTRLTVL.

The chain recombines TRBV10-3 with TRBJ1-1; 9 nucleotides agree with TRBD1. Germline CDR1 ENHRY, CDR2 SYGVKD. The CDR3 spans 14 residues. V lost 7 bases, J lost 4 bases, and 7 bases stayed unmatched. This chain's CDR3 is CAIMVDRGATEAFF. CDR3 DNA: TGTGCCATCATGGTCGACAGGGGGGCCACTGAAGCTTTCTTT.

The table lists this clone with a count of one. The chain joins TRBV15 to TRBJ1-5; D is possibly TRBD1 (6 bases). Germline values: CDR1 LNHNV, CDR2 YYDKDF (reference sequence). The length of the CDR3 is 16 residues. V lost 0 bases and J lost 3, with 12 bases in between. CDR3 in DNA: TGTGCCACCAGCAGAGATGGCGGGGGCCTCAATCAGCCCCAGCATTTT. It specifies CATSRDGGGLNQPQHF.

J is TRBJ1-5 and V is TRBV7-9; possible D gene TRBD1, 5 bases. This CDR3 spans 13 amino acids. The germline V and J ends were trimmed by 1 base and 6 bases, with 7 bases remaining between them. The germline V gene has CDR1 SEHNR and CDR2 FQNEAQ (reference sequence). CDR3 in amino acids: CASSLGGGQPQHF. The CDR3 DNA follows: TGTGCCAGCAGCTTAGGGGGGGGTCAGCCCCAGCATTTT.

This chain links TRBV7-8 with TRBJ2-6, with D possibly matching TRBD1 (5 bases). Trimming cost V 3 bases and J 1 base, with 19 bases left between them. The CDR3 loop spans 19 amino acids. Per germline, CDR1 SGHVS and CDR2 FQNEAQ. The chain's CDR3 is CASSFPLRQRLSGANVLTF. DNA of the CDR3: TGTGCCAGCAGCTTTCCCCTTCGACAGCGCCTGTCTGGGGCCAACGTCCTGACTTTC.

Note on this clone: Compared with germline, one end of the junction differs, possibly owing to a read error. V usage is TRBV11-2 and J usage is TRBJ2-1; D gene unclear. The germline CDR1 and CDR2 sequences are SGHAT and FQNNGV. This CDR3 comprises 14 residues. The chain's CDR3 is CASSPGTLSLLEIF. CDR3 coding DNA: TGTGCCAGCAGCCCCGGCACCCTCTCCCTGTTGGAGATCTTC.

This chain joins TRBV5-1 and TRBJ2-6; no definite D call. Germline assignment: CDR1 SGHRS and CDR2 YFSETQ. The V end was cut by 3 bases, the J end by 2 bases, with 15 bases between. This CDR3 comprises 17 residues. The CDR3 spells CASSSTNPAAGANVLTF. In DNA, the CDR3 is TGCGCCAGCAGCTCCACCAATCCGGCGGCTGGGGCCAACGTCCTGACTTTC. The variable domain in full, with the rest retrieved from reference TRBV5-1 and TRBJ2-6, is KAGVTQTPRYLIKTRGQQVTLSCSPISGHRSVSWYQQTPGQGLQFLFEYFSETQRNKGNFPGRFSGRQFSNSRSEMNVSTLELGDSALYLCASSSTNPAAGANVLTFGAGSRLTVL.

The chain uses TRBV1 and TRBJ2-1; the listed D gene, TRBD2, was not tested against the DNA. TRBV1 is recorded as a pseudogene. CDR3 length: 17 residues. CDR3 protein: CTSSHAGLAPTVNEQFF. CDR3 nucleotides: TGCACCAGCAGCCACGCAGGACTAGCCCCTACAGTGAATGAGCAGTTCTTC.

The chain recombines TRBV28 with TRBJ2-1; 14 bases align to TRBD2. After removal of 6 bases from V and 6 bases from J, the junction contained 1 base not matched to a gene. CDR1 MDHEN and CDR2 SYDVKM come from the germline V gene. The CDR3 length is 14 residues. The CDR3 DNA is TGTGCCAGCAGGACTAGCGGGGGGGGCAATGAGCAGTTCTTC. This codes for CASRTSGGGNEQFF.

This clone showed up just once. The V call is TRBV6-5, the J call TRBJ2-1; D might be TRBD1 (5 bases). Germline CDR1 is MNHEY and CDR2 is SVGAGI. There are 15 residues in the CDR3. Trimming took 0 bases from V and 4 from J, leaving 10 bases between them. As DNA, the CDR3 is TGTGCCAGCAGTTACTCGTGGCAGGGTTACAATGAGCAGTTCTTC. As protein: CASSYSWQGYNEQFF.

The CDR3 bases are TGTGCCAGCAGCTTGACAGGGAGGAGCACAGATACGCAGTATTTT. Translation gives CASSLTGRSTDTQYF. V gene TRBV7-9 combines with J gene TRBJ2-3, with D maybe TRBD1 (7 bases). This CDR3 has 15 residues. The V end was cut by 3 bases, the J end by 0 bases, with 10 bases between. Germline-derived CDR1 and CDR2 are SEHNR and FQNEAQ (reference sequence).

This clone came up a few times. The chain joins TRBV27 to TRBJ1-1, with a weak D call TRBD1 (5 bases). The CDR3 totals 13 residues. The germline V gene encodes CDR1 MNHEY and CDR2 SMNVEV (reference sequence). The ends were cut back, 6 bases at V and 5 bases at J, with 13 bases in the middle. DNA for the CDR3: TGTGCCAGCAGCCCCACGGGGGAAACTGAAGCTTTCTTT. Its protein is CASSPTGETEAFF.

This clone was counted once. The chain has TRBV30 and TRBJ2-7, with 11 nucleotides matching TRBD2. V shed 3 bases, J shed 3 bases, and the junction held 1 base outside the gene matches. The CDR3 extends over 13 amino acids. CDR1 and CDR2 (germline): GTSNPN, SVGIG (reference sequence). The DNA of the CDR3 is TGTGCCTGGAGGACTAGCGGGAACTACGAGCAGTACTTC. Protein sequence: CAWRTSGNYEQYF.

The chain has TRBV5-1 and TRBJ2-2, with unresolved D. Germline values: CDR1 SGHRS, CDR2 YFSETQ. V dropped 1 base and J dropped 1 base, with 14 bases sitting between them. CDR3 length: 17 amino acids. DNA of the CDR3: TGCGCCAGCAGCTTGTCATCGCGGAGCCAGAACACCGGGGAGCTGTTTTTT. This encodes CASSLSSRSQNTGELFF. Variable domain in full (rest from reference TRBV5-1 and TRBJ2-2): KAGVTQTPRYLIKTRGQQVTLSCSPISGHRSVSWYQQTPGQGLQFLFEYFSETQRNKGNFPGRFSGRQFSNSRSEMNVSTLELGDSALYLCASSLSSRSQNTGELFFGEGSRLTVL.

The chain combines TRBV5-4 with TRBJ2-2, with D maybe TRBD1 (6 bases). The CDR3 length is 15 residues. Germline CDR1 reads SGHNT; CDR2 reads YYREEE (reference sequence). The V end was cut by 7 bases, the J end by 2 bases, with 15 bases between. CDR3 nucleotide sequence: TGTGCCAGCGGGGAAAGGGGGATTAACACCGGGGAGCTGTTTTTT. Residues: CASGERGINTGELFF.

This chain connects TRBV30 to TRBJ2-3; TRBD1 matches at 9 bases. V shed 1 base and J 6 bases; nucleotides not matched to a gene: 8. Germline assignment: CDR1 GTSNPN and CDR2 SVGIG (reference sequence). The CDR3 is 15 amino acids. Written as DNA, the CDR3 is TGTGCCTGGAGTGAAGGACAGGGGTTTGGGGATACGCAGTATTTT. Protein: CAWSEGQGFGDTQYF.

The chain has TRBV9 and TRBJ2-1; 13 bases align to TRBD2. The CDR3 has 15 amino acids. Germline values: CDR1 SGDLS, CDR2 YYNGEE. The junction had 9 bases not matched to a gene; V was cut back by 4 bases and J by 11 bases. This chain's CDR3 is CASSPGTSGIQKQFF. The CDR3 DNA reads TGTGCCAGCAGCCCGGGGACTAGCGGGATACAAAAGCAGTTCTTC. Looking up the rest from reference TRBV9 and TRBJ2-1 gives the full variable domain: DSGVTQTPKHLITATGQRVTLRCSPRSGDLSVYWYQQSLDQGLQFLIQYYNGEERAKGNILERFSAQQFPDLHSELNLSSLELGDSALYFCASSPGTSGIQKQFFGPGTRLTVL.

This clone has a single count. The chain uses TRBV4-1 and TRBJ2-7; 8 positions agree with TRBD1. CDR3 length equals 15 residues. J lost 6 bases, V lost 0 bases, and 7 bases had no gene match. Germline values: CDR1 MGHRA, CDR2 YSYEKL. CDR3 DNA: TGCGCCAGCAGCCAAGAACGCAGGGGGCTTTCCGAGCAGTACTTC. This translates into CASSQERRGLSEQYF.

This clone was seen just once. V usage is TRBV5-1 and J usage is TRBJ1-1; 7 bases map to TRBD1. Germline CDR1 SGHRS, CDR2 YFSETQ. V was clipped by 5 bases and J by 4 bases; unmatched bases: 8. This CDR3 spans 14 amino acids. The CDR3 DNA sequence: TGCGCCAGCAGTCCTCAAGGGGGCGGCACTGAAGCTTTCTTT. Its translation is CASSPQGGGTEAFF. The full variable domain, completed using reference TRBV5-1 and TRBJ1-1, is KAGVTQTPRYLIKTRGQQVTLSCSPISGHRSVSWYQQTPGQGLQFLFEYFSETQRNKGNFPGRFSGRQFSNSRSEMNVSTLELGDSALYLCASSPQGGGTEAFFGQGTRLTVV.

The V and J genes are TRBV28 and TRBJ2-7; TRBD2 matches at 13 bases. Trimming cost V 8 bases and J 4 bases; bases outside gene matches: 2. Germline V gene data show CDR1 as MDHEN and CDR2 as SYDVKM. The CDR3 has 13 amino acids. The CDR3 DNA is TGTGCCAGCGGACTAGCGGGAGAGTACGAGCAGTACTTC. As protein: CASGLAGEYEQYF.